This T cell receptor beta chain was recovered during a study of blood T cell repertoires in COVID-19. The germline gives CDR1 MNHEY, CDR2 SVGAGI. The CDR3 has 15 residues. J lost 6 bases, V lost 6 bases, and 12 bases had no gene match. Here immunoSEQ multiplex PCR was the method, and the copy in TCRdb shows in-frame clones only, minus some. Of fewer than 200,000 clones in the sample, just under 80% were seen once. Sequenced material: peripheral blood. The origin of this receptor is a man between 70 and 80 years old with active or convalescent COVID-19. V usage is TRBV6-5 and J usage is TRBJ2-5; TRBD1 aligns across 8 bases. For the CDR3, the DNA is TGTGCCAGCAGCCCCTGGGACGACAGGGGCCAGACCCAGTACTTC. It yields the protein CASSPWDDRGQTQYF.